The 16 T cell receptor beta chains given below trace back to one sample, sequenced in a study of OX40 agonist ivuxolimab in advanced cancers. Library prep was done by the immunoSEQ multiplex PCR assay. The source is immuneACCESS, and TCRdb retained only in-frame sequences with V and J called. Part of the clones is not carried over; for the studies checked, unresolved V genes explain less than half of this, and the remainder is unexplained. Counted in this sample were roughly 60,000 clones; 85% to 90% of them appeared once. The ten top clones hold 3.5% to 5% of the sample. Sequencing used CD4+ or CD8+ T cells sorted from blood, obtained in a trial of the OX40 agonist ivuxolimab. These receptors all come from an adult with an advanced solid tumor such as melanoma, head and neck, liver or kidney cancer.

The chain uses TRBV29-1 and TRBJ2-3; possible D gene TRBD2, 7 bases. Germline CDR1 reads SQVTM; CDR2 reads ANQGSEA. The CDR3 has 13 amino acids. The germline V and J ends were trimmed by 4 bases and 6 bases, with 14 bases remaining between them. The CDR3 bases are TGCAGCGTTGGGGGGGCGGGAGAGGATACGCAGTATTTT. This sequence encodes CSVGGAGEDTQYF.

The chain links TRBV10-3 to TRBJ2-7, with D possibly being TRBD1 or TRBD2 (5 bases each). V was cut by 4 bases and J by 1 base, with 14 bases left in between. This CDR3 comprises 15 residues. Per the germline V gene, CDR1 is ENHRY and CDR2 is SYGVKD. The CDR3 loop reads CAISGGPTESYEQYF. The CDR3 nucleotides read TGTGCCATCAGTGGGGGACCTACGGAATCCTACGAGCAGTACTTC.

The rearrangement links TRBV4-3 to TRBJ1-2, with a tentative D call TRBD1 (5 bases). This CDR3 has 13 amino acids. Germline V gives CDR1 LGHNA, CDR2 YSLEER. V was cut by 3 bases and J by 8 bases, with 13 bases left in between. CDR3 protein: CASSHHRRPGYTF. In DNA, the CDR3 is TGCGCCAGCAGCCACCACAGGAGACCAGGCTACACCTTC.

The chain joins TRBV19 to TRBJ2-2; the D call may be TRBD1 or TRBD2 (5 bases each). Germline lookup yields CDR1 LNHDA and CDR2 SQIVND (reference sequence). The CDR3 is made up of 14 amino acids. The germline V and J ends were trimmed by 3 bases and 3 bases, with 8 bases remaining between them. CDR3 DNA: TGTGCCAGTAGTATCAGGGAGTACACCGGGGAGCTGTTTTTT. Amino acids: CASSIREYTGELFF.

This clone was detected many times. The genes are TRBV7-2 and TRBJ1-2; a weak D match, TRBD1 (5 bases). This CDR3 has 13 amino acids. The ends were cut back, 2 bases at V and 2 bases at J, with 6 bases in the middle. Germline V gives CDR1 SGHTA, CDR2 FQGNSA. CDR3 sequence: CASSLRQNYGYTF. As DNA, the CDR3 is TGTGCCAGCAGCTTAAGACAGAACTATGGCTACACCTTC.

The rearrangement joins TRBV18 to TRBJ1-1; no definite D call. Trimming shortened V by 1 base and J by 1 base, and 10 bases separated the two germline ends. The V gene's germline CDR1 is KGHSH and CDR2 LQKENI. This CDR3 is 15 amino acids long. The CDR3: CASSPRGPPNTEAFF. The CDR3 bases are TGTGCCAGCTCACCACGAGGGCCCCCGAACACTGAAGCTTTCTTT.

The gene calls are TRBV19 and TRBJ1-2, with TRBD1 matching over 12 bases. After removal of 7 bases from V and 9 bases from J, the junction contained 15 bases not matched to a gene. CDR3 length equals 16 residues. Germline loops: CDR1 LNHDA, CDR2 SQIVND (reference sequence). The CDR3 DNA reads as TGTGCCAGTACCCTCTGCCGGGGACAGGGGGCCTGTAGCTACACCTTC. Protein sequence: CASTLCRGQGACSYTF. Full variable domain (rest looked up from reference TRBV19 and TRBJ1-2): DGGITQSPKYLFRKEGQNVTLSCEQNLNHDAMYWYRQDPGQGLRLIYYSQIVNDFQKGDIAEGYSVSREKKESFPLTVTSAQKNPTAFYLCASTLCRGQGACSYTFGSGTRLTVV.

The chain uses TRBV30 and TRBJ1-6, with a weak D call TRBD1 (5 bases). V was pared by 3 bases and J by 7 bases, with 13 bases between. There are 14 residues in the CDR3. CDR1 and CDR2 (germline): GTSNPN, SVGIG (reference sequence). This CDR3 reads CAWRFGGENSPLHF. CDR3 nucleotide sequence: TGTGCCTGGAGGTTCGGGGGAGAGAATTCACCCCTCCACTTT.

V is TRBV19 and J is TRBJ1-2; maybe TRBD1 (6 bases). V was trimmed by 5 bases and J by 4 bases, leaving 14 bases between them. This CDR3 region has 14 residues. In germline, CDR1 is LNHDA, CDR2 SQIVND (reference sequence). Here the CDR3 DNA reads TGTGCCAGTAGTCGGGGGGACACCGCCTATGGCTACACCTTC. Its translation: CASSRGDTAYGYTF.

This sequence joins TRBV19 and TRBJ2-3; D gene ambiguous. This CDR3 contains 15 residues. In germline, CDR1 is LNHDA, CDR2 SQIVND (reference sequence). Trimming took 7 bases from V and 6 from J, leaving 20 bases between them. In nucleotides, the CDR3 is TGTGCCAGTACCAACGCGCCCAAGGGTGGCGATACGCAGTATTTT. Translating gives CASTNAPKGGDTQYF.

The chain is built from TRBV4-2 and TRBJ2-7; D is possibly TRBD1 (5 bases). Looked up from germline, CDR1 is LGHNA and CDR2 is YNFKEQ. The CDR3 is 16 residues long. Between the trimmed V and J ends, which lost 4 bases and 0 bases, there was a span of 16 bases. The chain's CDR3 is CASSLTSGNPSYEQYF. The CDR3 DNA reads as TGTGCCAGCAGCCTCACCTCAGGGAACCCCTCCTACGAGCAGTACTTC.

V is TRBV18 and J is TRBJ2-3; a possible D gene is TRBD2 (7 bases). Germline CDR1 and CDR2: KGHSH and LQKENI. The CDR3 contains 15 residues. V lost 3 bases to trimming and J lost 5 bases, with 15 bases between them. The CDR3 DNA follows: TGTGCCAGCTCACCGCCACAGGGAGGGGTAGATACGCAGTATTTT. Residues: CASSPPQGGVDTQYF.

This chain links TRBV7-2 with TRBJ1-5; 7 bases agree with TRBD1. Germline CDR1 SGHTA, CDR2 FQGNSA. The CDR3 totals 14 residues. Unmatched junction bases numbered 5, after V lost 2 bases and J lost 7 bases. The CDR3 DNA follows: TGTGCCAGCAGCTTAACGACAGGGCGCCAGCCCCAGCATTTT. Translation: CASSLTTGRQPQHF.

The CDR3 DNA reads TGCGCCAGCAGCCAAGAGTTAACGGGACAGGGGGCCGCCGGGGAGCTGTTTTTT. This codes for CASSQELTGQGAAGELFF. This chain links TRBV4-3 with TRBJ2-2; TRBD1 matches 12 bases. CDR3 length: 18 amino acids. V lost 0 bases to trimming and J lost 6 bases; unmatched junction nucleotides: 8. The germline V gene has CDR1 LGHNA and CDR2 YSLEER.

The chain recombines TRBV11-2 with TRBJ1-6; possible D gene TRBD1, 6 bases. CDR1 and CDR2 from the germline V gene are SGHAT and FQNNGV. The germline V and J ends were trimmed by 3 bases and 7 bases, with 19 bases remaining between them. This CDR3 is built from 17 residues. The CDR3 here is CASSFSMRDTANSPLHF. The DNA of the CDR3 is TGTGCCAGCAGCTTTTCTATGCGGGACACCGCAAATTCACCCCTCCACTTT.

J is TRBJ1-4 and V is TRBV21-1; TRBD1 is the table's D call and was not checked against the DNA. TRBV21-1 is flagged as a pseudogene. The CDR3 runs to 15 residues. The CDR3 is CASSRKGTPLEKLFF. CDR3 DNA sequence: TGTGCCAGCAGCCGAAAAGGGACACCATTAGAAAAACTGTTTTTT.